Following are 7 T cell receptor beta chains from one sample sequenced in a study of tumor-infiltrating lymphocytes in primary liver carcinoma. Using a constant-region primer together with ProtoScript II reverse transcriptase, TCR beta cDNA was made from about 500 ng of total RNA. Slightly modified ARM-PCR with three nested multiplex PCR rounds yielded TCR beta libraries. Both of the initial two PCR rounds ran for 10 cycles and employed TRBV1-TRBV30 forward primers alongside a C-beta reverse primer. TCRdb processed the multiplex PCR reads anew with MiXCR; each CDR3 protein has one entry. The profile shows about 310,000 distinct CDR3 sequences, about 62% of them singletons. Germline DNA was also extracted, and blood RNA derived from unsorted whole blood. Sequenced material: peripheral blood. Every receptor here comes from a middle-aged man with primary liver carcinoma and hepatitis B virus infection.

As to this clonotype: Germline is not matched at one junction end, which may reflect a read error. The chain carries TRBV18 and TRBJ2-7, with 7 nucleotides matching TRBD2. Germline V CDR1 and CDR2: KGHSH, LQKENI. The CDR3 runs to 15 residues. CDR3 coding DNA: TGTTCCAGCTCACCACGACTAGCCGAAAACTACGAGCAGTACTTC. Encoded protein: CSSSPRLAENYEQYF.

The V and J genes are TRBV28 and TRBJ1-5; TRBD1 might be the D (5 bases). Germline V gene data show CDR1 as MDHEN and CDR2 as SYDVKM. Between the trimmed V and J ends, which lost 8 bases and 3 bases, there was a span of 29 bases. This CDR3 contains 19 residues. CDR3 residues: CASGHRRGREFSYNQPQHF. The CDR3 coding sequence is TGTGCCAGCGGACACAGACGGGGCCGTGAGTTCTCTTACAATCAGCCCCAGCATTTT.

This clonotype was picked up one time. The gene calls are TRBV5-6 and TRBJ2-3; D unresolved. This CDR3 region has 11 residues. The ends were cut back, 0 bases at V and 7 bases at J, with 3 bases in the middle. Germline V gene data show CDR1 as SGHDT and CDR2 as YYEEEE. CDR3 sequence: CASSLANTQYF. CDR3 coding DNA: TGTGCCAGCAGCTTGGCCAATACGCAGTATTTT.

This clonotype was counted between two and nine times. CDR3 region: CASSPRKSAGEQYF. CDR3 coding DNA: TGTGCCAGCAGCCCACGTAAATCCGCCGGGGAGCAGTACTTC. This rearrangement joins TRBV5-5 to TRBJ2-7; no clear D. The CDR3 length is 14 residues. With 4 bases removed from V and 7 bases from J, the gap between germline ends came to 18 bases. CDR1 is SGHKS, CDR2 YYEKEE, per germline (reference sequence).

Details on this clonotype: One end of the junction fails to match germline, which may point to a read error. The chain recombines TRBV11-1 with TRBJ2-1, with 13 nucleotides matching TRBD2. The CDR3 is 15 residues long. The germline CDR1 and CDR2 sequences are SGHAT and FQDESV (reference sequence). This chain's CDR3 is CASSSIGLAGAEQSF. Here the CDR3 DNA reads TGTGCCAGCAGCTCTATCGGACTAGCGGGAGCGGAGCAGTCCTTC.

As regards this clonotype: The CDR3 does not end in the conserved phenylalanine or tryptophan, so this is likely a read error. The rearrangement uses TRBV4-3 and TRBJ2-5; D remains ambiguous. This CDR3 contains 13 residues. Per germline, CDR1 LGHNA and CDR2 YSLEER. V gave up 1 base and J gave up 5 bases, with 8 bases separating them. The CDR3 spells CASSQGYRETQYL. For the CDR3, the DNA is TGCGCCAGCAGCCAAGGATACCGGGAGACCCAGTACTTA.

Comments on this clonotype: A much larger clone differs from this one at a single base, so this may be a read error. The rearrangement links TRBV10-3 to TRBJ2-3; the match to TRBD1 covers 8 bases. This CDR3 is built from 16 residues. CDR1 is ENHRY, CDR2 SYGVKD, per germline. The CDR3 region is CAIRSDRDGGTDAQYF. CDR3 nucleotide sequence: TGTGCCATCAGATCGGACAGGGACGGTGGCACAGATGCGCAGTATTTT.